This T cell receptor (beta chain) was captured in a study of cytomegalovirus exposure and HLA in healthy donors. In the PCR, 60 Vbeta and 13 Jbeta primers were used. Assay used: immunoSEQ multiplex PCR; TCRdb lists only in-frame clones, some missing. In the table there are 130,000 or so clones, about 81% of which are singletons. This clonotype originated in a woman between 45 and 60 years old in good health and CMV-seropositive. Material: PBMCs.

The CDR3 nucleotides read TGTGCCATCAGTGAACAAAAGAAGGGGCTAGACACCGGGGAGCTGTTTTTT. Translated: CAISEQKKGLDTGELFF. This sequence joins TRBV10-3 and TRBJ2-2; a possible D gene is TRBD1 (5 bases). The CDR3 has 17 residues. V was trimmed by 3 bases and J by 3 bases, leaving 17 bases between them. Germline V lookup: CDR1 ENHRY, CDR2 SYGVKD.